This T cell receptor (beta chain) originates from a study of radiation and T cells in renal cell carcinoma. Study-level points and caveats: In blood, top tumor clones expanded by 2 weeks, shrinking by 4.

V was pared by 3 bases and J by 4 bases, with 4 bases of the junction left unmatched. CDR1 and CDR2 (germline): SGHRS, YFSETQ. The length of the CDR3 is 14 residues. Concerning this clone itself: No antigen is known for it.

Clones were read by immunoSEQ multiplex PCR, and TCRdb kept only the in-frame ones, dropping some. Of around 60,000 clones listed, roughly four fifths are singletons. Time point in this sample: blood 2 weeks post-SBRT. Described treatment: 15 Gy SBRT to primary tumor, nephrectomy 4 weeks later. The sample consisted of blood, taken from a patient whose treatment included radiotherapy and nephrectomy. The sequence derives from a man aged 55 to 69 with renal cell carcinoma. The chain carries TRBV5-1 and TRBJ2-7; 10 nucleotides agree with TRBD1. CDR3 in amino acids: CASSSGDRGYEQYF. CDR3 nucleotides: TGCGCCAGCAGCTCGGGGGACAGGGGTTACGAGCAGTACTTC. The variable domain in full, completed from reference TRBV5-1 and TRBJ2-7, reads KAGVTQTPRYLIKTRGQQVTLSCSPISGHRSVSWYQQTPGQGLQFLFEYFSETQRNKGNFPGRFSGRQFSNSRSEMNVSTLELGDSALYLCASSSGDRGYEQYFGPGTRLTVT.